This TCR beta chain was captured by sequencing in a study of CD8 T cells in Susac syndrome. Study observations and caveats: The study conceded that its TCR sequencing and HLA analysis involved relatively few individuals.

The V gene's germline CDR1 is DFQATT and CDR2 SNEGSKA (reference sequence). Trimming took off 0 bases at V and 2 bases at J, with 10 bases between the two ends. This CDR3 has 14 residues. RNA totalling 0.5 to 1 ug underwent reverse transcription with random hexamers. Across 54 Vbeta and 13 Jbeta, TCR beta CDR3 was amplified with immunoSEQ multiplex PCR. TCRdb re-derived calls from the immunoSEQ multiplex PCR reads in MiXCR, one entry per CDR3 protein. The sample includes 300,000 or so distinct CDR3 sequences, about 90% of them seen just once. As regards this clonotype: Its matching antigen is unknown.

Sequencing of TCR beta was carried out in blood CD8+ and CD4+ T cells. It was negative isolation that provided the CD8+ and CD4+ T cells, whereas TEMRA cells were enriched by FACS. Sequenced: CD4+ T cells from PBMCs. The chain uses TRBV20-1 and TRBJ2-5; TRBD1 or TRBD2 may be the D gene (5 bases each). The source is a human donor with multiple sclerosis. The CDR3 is CSAREVGPQETQYF. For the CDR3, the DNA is TGCAGTGCTAGAGAGGTGGGACCGCAAGAGACCCAGTACTTC.